This T cell receptor beta chain was obtained from a study of cytomegalovirus exposure and HLA in healthy donors. Study results and limitations: Previously analyzed data showed that most TCR beta V segments were productive at a frequency of about 87% or about 30%.

This CDR3 comprises 14 residues. CDR1 and CDR2 (germline): SEHNR, FQNEAQ (reference sequence). Trimming pared 0 bases from V and 4 bases from J, leaving 6 bases between. Turning to this clone: Its antigen is as yet unknown.

With 60 Vbeta and 13 Jbeta primers, the PCR was carried out. Assay: immunoSEQ multiplex PCR; the TCRdb copy retains only in-frame clones and omits some. The sample gives 70,000 to 90,000 clones, more than 50% of which show up once; about 15% is in the top ten. This receptor was identified in a woman between 35 and 50 years old in good health and CMV-seropositive. Sequenced: PBMCs. The rearrangement joins TRBV7-9 to TRBJ1-4; D is uncertain. The CDR3 sequence: CASSLAGGNEKLFF. The CDR3, as DNA: TGTGCCAGCAGCTTAGCAGGCGGTAATGAAAAACTGTTTTTT. Variable domain in full (rest from reference TRBV7-9 and TRBJ1-4): DTGVSQNPRHKITKRGQNVTFRCDPISEHNRLYWYRQTLGQGPEFLTYFQNEAQLEKSRLLSDRFSAERPKGSFSTLEIQRTEQGDSAMYLCASSLAGGNEKLFFGSGTQLSVL.